This T cell receptor beta chain comes out of a study of sequential checkpoint blockade in melanoma. Germline assignment: CDR1 SGHRS and CDR2 YFSETQ. This CDR3 has 16 residues. J lost 4 bases, V lost 0 bases, and 2 bases had no gene match. Stated treatment: randomized to nivolumab then ipilimumab (arm A) or the reverse (arm B). The table came from immunoSEQ multiplex PCR; TCRdb's copy has only in-frame clones and leaves some out. Of approximately 2,000 clones detected, 16% appear once; the ten largest clones hold around a sixth. This clone was recorded only once. The input for sequencing was tumor tissue (inferred from file names), taken from a patient given nivolumab and ipilimumab in sequence. The rearrangement uses TRBV5-1 and TRBJ2-7, with 15 bases identical to TRBD2. This TCR was sampled from a human donor with melanoma. CDR3 bases: TGCGCCAGCAGCTTGGGGACTAGCGGGGGGGCATACGAGCAGTACTTC. This codes for CASSLGTSGGAYEQYF.